One and the same sample provided the 29 T cell receptor beta chains below, sequenced in a study of T cell responses to AZD1222 COVID-19 vaccine. Data came from immunoSEQ multiplex PCR; TCRdb stores just in-frame clones and leaves some out. The data contain 100,000 to 140,000 clones, about 90% of them singletons. The sample in question was peripheral blood, obtained on day 0 of AZD1222 vaccination. The origin of the receptors is an adult in good health.

The chain has TRBV5-1 and TRBJ2-7; 7 bases fit TRBD2. This CDR3 is 16 amino acids long. Germline lookup yields CDR1 SGHRS and CDR2 YFSETQ. V trimming: 4 bases; J trimming: 6 bases; junction bases outside the gene matches: 16. CDR3 loop: CASSPLWTGGLREQYF. The CDR3 DNA reads as TGCGCCAGCAGCCCTCTATGGACGGGGGGTTTGCGCGAGCAGTACTTC. Filled out from reference TRBV5-1 and TRBJ2-7, the complete variable domain reads KAGVTQTPRYLIKTRGQQVTLSCSPISGHRSVSWYQQTPGQGLQFLFEYFSETQRNKGNFPGRFSGRQFSNSRSEMNVSTLELGDSALYLCASSPLWTGGLREQYFGPGTRLTVT.

This clone has more than one count but fewer than ten. The chain recombines TRBV3-1 (or the pseudogene TRBV3-2) with TRBJ1-1; 9 nucleotides line up with TRBD1. J lost 3 bases, V lost 0 bases, and 20 bases had no gene match. The CDR3 spans 21 residues. In germline, CDR1 is LGHDT, CDR2 YNNKEL (reference sequence). The CDR3 DNA follows: TGTGCCAGCAGCCAAGATAGGGGACAGGGTTTATGTAATTACGATGACACTGAAGCTTTCTTT. Translating it yields CASSQDRGQGLCNYDDTEAFF.

This clone has only a few counts. J is TRBJ1-5 and V is TRBV30; the D gene is possibly TRBD1 (6 bases). The germline gives CDR1 GTSNPN, CDR2 SVGIG (reference sequence). The CDR3 covers 13 residues. Trimming left V 1 base short and J 7 bases short, with 11 bases between. CDR3 loop: CAWSEGVEQPQHF. The CDR3 coding sequence is TGTGCCTGGAGTGAGGGGGTCGAGCAGCCCCAGCATTTT. Supplemented by reference TRBV30 and TRBJ1-5, the full variable domain reads SQTIHQWPATLVQPVGSPLSLECTVEGTSNPNLYWYRQAAGRGLQLLFYSVGIGQISSEVPQNLSASRPQDRQFILSSKKLLLSDSGFYLCAWSEGVEQPQHFGDGTRLSIL.

This sequence joins TRBV27 and TRBJ1-4; D is perhaps TRBD1 (6 bases). This CDR3 has 15 residues. V gave up 6 bases and J gave up 4 bases, with 15 bases separating them. Germline CDR1 and CDR2: MNHEY and SMNVEV (reference sequence). DNA of the CDR3: TGTGCCAGCAGCAGAGTAGGACAGCATAATGAAAAACTGTTTTTT. This sequence encodes CASSRVGQHNEKLFF.

This rearrangement joins TRBV21-1 to TRBJ2-2; TRBD2, the table's D call, was not compared with the DNA. TRBV21-1 is flagged as a pseudogene. This CDR3 spans 18 amino acids. The CDR3, as DNA: TGTGCCAGCAGCAAGAGGGGACTCCATAATACGAACACCGGGGAGCTGTTTTTT. Its translation: CASSKRGLHNTNTGELFF.

The chain recombines TRBV19 with TRBJ1-1; 7 bases are shared with TRBD1. V was pared by 4 bases and J by 5 bases, with 16 bases of the junction left unmatched. The CDR3 runs to 17 residues. Germline lookup yields CDR1 LNHDA and CDR2 SQIVND (reference sequence). The CDR3 DNA is TGTGCCAGTAGTAAGACAGGGTCGATTCTCTGGATGACTGAAGCTTTCTTT. Translating gives CASSKTGSILWMTEAFF. The complete variable domain, with remaining parts taken from reference TRBV19 and TRBJ1-1, reads DGGITQSPKYLFRKEGQNVTLSCEQNLNHDAMYWYRQDPGQGLRLIYYSQIVNDFQKGDIAEGYSVSREKKESFPLTVTSAQKNPTAFYLCASSKTGSILWMTEAFFGQGTRLTVV.

This rearrangement joins TRBV23-1 to TRBJ1-2; D is unclear. TRBV23-1 is flagged as an ORF with uncertain function. Deletions cut 7 bases from V and 3 bases from J, with 15 bases between. The CDR3 is 14 residues long. The CDR3 is CASTLRRIYYGYTF. The CDR3 DNA follows: TGCGCCAGCACGCTCAGGCGTATCTACTATGGCTACACCTTC.

This clone showed up just once. The chain is built from TRBV4-2 and TRBJ1-2; D possibly corresponds to TRBD1 (5 bases). Trimming stripped 1 base from V and 2 bases from J, with 14 bases between. CDR1 and CDR2 (germline): LGHNA, YNFKEQ. The CDR3 has 16 amino acids. CDR3 residues: CASSQVGGGRNYGYTF. DNA of the CDR3: TGTGCCAGCAGCCAAGTTGGGGGGGGAAGAAACTATGGCTACACCTTC.

This rearrangement joins TRBV7-8 to TRBJ2-2; a weak D match, TRBD2 (6 bases). The CDR3 sequence is 15 residues long. Between the trimmed V and J ends, which lost 10 bases and 1 base, there was a span of 16 bases. Germline CDR1 and CDR2: SGHVS and FQNEAQ. CDR3 in DNA: TGTGCCAACAGGAGGGGATTAGAGAACACCGGGGAGCTGTTTTTT. It yields the protein CANRRGLENTGELFF.

The chain employs TRBV19 and TRBJ1-2; 7 bases line up with TRBD1. The CDR3 sequence is 14 residues long. Looked up from germline, CDR1 is LNHDA and CDR2 is SQIVND (reference sequence). V lost 6 bases and J lost 8; bases outside the gene matches: 12. This chain's CDR3 is CASRRDSTRAGYTF. The CDR3, as DNA: TGTGCCAGTAGGCGGGACAGCACTCGTGCAGGCTACACCTTC.

This chain joins TRBV20-1 and TRBJ2-5, with TRBD2 identical over 7 bases. The CDR3 covers 11 residues. Germline V gene data show CDR1 as DFQATT and CDR2 as SNEGSKA (reference sequence). The J segment lost 2 bases and the V segment lost 6 bases, leaving 0 bases of the junction unmatched. The CDR3 reads CSAGRQETQYF. The DNA of the CDR3 is TGCAGTGCCGGGAGGCAAGAGACCCAGTACTTC.

This chain connects TRBV19 to TRBJ1-2; tentatively, D is TRBD1 (5 bases). V was pared by 1 base and J by 6 bases, with 9 bases between. Germline CDR1 reads LNHDA; CDR2 reads SQIVND (reference sequence). The CDR3 spans 13 residues. CDR3 loop: CASSIGGSDGYTF. The CDR3 nucleotides read TGTGCCAGTAGTATAGGGGGCTCGGATGGCTACACCTTC.

The chain carries TRBV11-3 and TRBJ1-1, with D unclear. CDR3 length: 13 residues. Trimming cost V 3 bases and J 1 base, with 6 bases left between them. From germline, CDR1 is SGHNT and CDR2 YENEEA. CDR3 in amino acids: CASSFLTNTEAFF. In nucleotides, the CDR3 is TGTGCCAGCAGCTTTTTAACGAACACTGAAGCTTTCTTT. The entire variable domain, with the rest obtained from reference TRBV11-3 and TRBJ1-1, is as follows: EAGVVQSPRYKIIEKKQPVAFWCNPISGHNTLYWYLQNLGQGPELLIRYENEEAVDDSQLPKDRFSAERLKGVDSTLKIQPAELGDSAVYLCASSFLTNTEAFFGQGTRLTVV.

V usage is TRBV7-6 and J usage is TRBJ1-1; D ambiguous. The V gene's germline CDR1 is SGHVS and CDR2 FNYEAQ. Trimming took off 6 bases at V and 2 bases at J, with 13 bases between the two ends. The CDR3 is 14 residues long. The CDR3 nucleotides read TGTGCCAGCAGTCGAGCCGGGATTAACACTGAAGCTTTCTTT. This codes for CASSRAGINTEAFF.

This rearrangement joins TRBV30 to TRBJ2-5; 12 positions match TRBD2. Germline CDR1 reads GTSNPN; CDR2 reads SVGIG (reference sequence). This CDR3 has 16 residues. Trimming cost V 2 bases and J 4 bases; bases outside gene matches: 8. The CDR3: CAWSSRLAGDGETQYF. For the CDR3, the DNA is TGTGCCTGGAGTAGCAGACTAGCGGGAGATGGAGAGACCCAGTACTTC.

The chain recombines TRBV11-2 with TRBJ2-3; D possibly matches TRBD1 or TRBD2 (6 bases each). This CDR3 region has 14 residues. CDR1 and CDR2 (germline): SGHAT, FQNNGV. V was shortened by 9 bases and J by 4 bases, with 17 bases between the two germline ends. The CDR3 here is CASLHTGASDTQYF. The CDR3 region has the DNA TGTGCCAGTCTGCACACGGGGGCATCAGATACGCAGTATTTT.

This rearrangement joins TRBV5-4 to TRBJ2-5; 12 bases fit TRBD2. V was pared by 3 bases and J by 4 bases, with 1 base of the junction left unmatched. The CDR3 is 14 amino acids. CDR1 SGHNT and CDR2 YYREEE come from the germline V gene (reference sequence). The CDR3 sequence is CASSSSGRAETQYF. In DNA, the CDR3 is TGTGCCAGCAGCTCTAGCGGGAGGGCAGAGACCCAGTACTTC.

J is TRBJ1-3 and V is TRBV15; TRBD1 is a possible D gene (6 bases). CDR3 length: 13 amino acids. Germline CDR1 reads LNHNV; CDR2 reads YYDKDF (reference sequence). Between the trimmed V and J ends, which lost 3 bases and 8 bases, there was a span of 11 bases. The CDR3 DNA is TGTGCCACCAGCAGGGCTACAGGGTACACCATATATTTT. Its translation is CATSRATGYTIYF.

The chain couples TRBV24-1 to TRBJ2-3; 8 bases are a match to TRBD1. The CDR3 loop spans 14 amino acids. V lost 4 bases to trimming and J lost 2 bases; unmatched junction nucleotides: 1. CDR1 KGHDR and CDR2 SFDVKD come from the germline V gene. CDR3 bases: TGTGCCACCAGTGAACAGGGGGACACAGATACGCAGTATTTT. As protein: CATSEQGDTDTQYF.

This clone was detected once. This chain links TRBV7-2 with TRBJ2-7, with 9 nucleotides matching TRBD2. The CDR3 is 16 residues long. Germline CDR1 is SGHTA and CDR2 is FQGNSA. V lost 5 bases to trimming and J lost 3 bases; unmatched junction nucleotides: 11. The CDR3 spells CASSPRLRGGGYEQYF. CDR3 DNA: TGTGCCAGCAGCCCAAGACTGCGGGGGGGCGGCTACGAGCAGTACTTC.

This clone was picked up a small number of times. The chain couples TRBV30 to TRBJ1-1; D gene uncertain. V was shortened by 3 bases and J by 3 bases, with 14 bases between the two germline ends. The length of the CDR3 is 14 residues. The V gene's germline CDR1 is GTSNPN and CDR2 SVGIG (reference sequence). The CDR3, as DNA: TGTGCCTGGAGAATCAGGACCGGTTACACTGAAGCTTTCTTT. Translation: CAWRIRTGYTEAFF.

In this sample, this clone turned up once. The chain is built from TRBV19 and TRBJ1-1, with TRBD1 matching over 10 bases. CDR1 LNHDA and CDR2 SQIVND come from the germline V gene (reference sequence). The CDR3 contains 16 residues. The junction had 7 bases not matched to a gene; V was cut back by 6 bases and J by 0 bases. The CDR3 nucleotides are TGTGCCAGTAGAAGACAGGGGGCGGGGATGAACACTGAAGCTTTCTTT. Translation gives CASRRQGAGMNTEAFF.

This chain joins TRBV28 and TRBJ1-5, with a possible D match to TRBD1 (5 bases). The CDR3 extends over 15 amino acids. Trimming removed 7 bases at V and 3 bases at J, with 16 bases between. Germline assignment: CDR1 MDHEN and CDR2 SYDVKM. CDR3 DNA: TGTGCCAGCACCCTAGGTCCGGGGCCCAATCAGCCCCAGCATTTT. It translates to CASTLGPGPNQPQHF. The full variable domain, in which reference TRBV28 and TRBJ1-5 provide the parts outside the CDR3, is DVKVTQSSRYLVKRTGEKVFLECVQDMDHENMFWYRQDPGLGLRLIYFSYDVKMKEKGDIPEGYSVSREKKERFSLILESASTNQTSMYLCASTLGPGPNQPQHFGDGTRLSIL.

This clone was recorded only once. This chain links TRBV7-9 with TRBJ1-4; D unresolved. V was trimmed by 7 bases and J by 1 base, leaving 7 bases between them. This CDR3 contains 13 residues. Germline lookup yields CDR1 SEHNR and CDR2 FQNEAQ (reference sequence). DNA of the CDR3: TGTGCCAGCAACCGGGGAACTAATGAAAAACTGTTTTTT. Amino acid sequence: CASNRGTNEKLFF.

The CDR3 here is CASSRTGREETQYF. The CDR3 DNA reads TGTGCCAGCAGTCGGACAGGGAGGGAAGAGACCCAGTACTTC. The genes are TRBV7-9 and TRBJ2-5; possibly TRBD1 for D (8 bases). The CDR3 extends over 14 amino acids. V was trimmed by 6 bases and J by 3 bases, leaving 14 bases between them. Germline CDR1 is SEHNR and CDR2 is FQNEAQ (reference sequence). Together with reference TRBV7-9 and TRBJ2-5, the CDR3 gives the full variable domain: DTGVSQNPRHKITKRGQNVTFRCDPISEHNRLYWYRQTLGQGPEFLTYFQNEAQLEKSRLLSDRFSAERPKGSFSTLEIQRTEQGDSAMYLCASSRTGREETQYFGPGTRLLVL.

Here the CDR3 DNA reads TGTGCCAGCAGCTTAGGGACAGGGAGAGCCCTAAATCAGCCCCAGCATTTT. Protein sequence: CASSLGTGRALNQPQHF. The chain has TRBV7-9 and TRBJ1-5; the match to TRBD1 covers 8 bases. V lost 1 base to trimming and J lost 4 bases; unmatched junction nucleotides: 9. The CDR3 contains 17 residues. CDR1 and CDR2 (germline): SEHNR, FQNEAQ (reference sequence).

The chain has TRBV7-2 and TRBJ2-5; tentative D call: TRBD2 (6 bases). The CDR3 consists of 14 residues. The V gene's germline CDR1 is SGHTA and CDR2 FQGNSA. V was shortened by 1 base and J by 5 bases, with 11 bases between the two germline ends. The CDR3 coding sequence is TGTGCCAGCAGCTTAGGCGGGGCAAGGGAGACCCAGTACTTC. Protein sequence: CASSLGGARETQYF.

The sample holds one count of this clone. This chain uses TRBV29-1 with TRBJ2-6; tentative D call: TRBD1 (6 bases). CDR1 and CDR2 (germline): SQVTM, ANQGSEA. The length of the CDR3 is 12 residues. The CDR3 is CGGRAGANVLTF. The CDR3 bases are TGCGGGGGCAGGGCTGGGGCCAACGTCCTGACTTTC.

In nucleotides, the CDR3 is TGTGCCAGCTCAAGCGAGGGCACTGAAGCTTTCTTT. Translating gives CASSSEGTEAFF. The genes are TRBV18 and TRBJ1-1; D ambiguous. Trimming shortened V by 5 bases and J by 4 bases, and 8 bases separated the two germline ends. The CDR3 is made up of 12 amino acids. Germline loops: CDR1 KGHSH, CDR2 LQKENI.